This passage covers 20 T cell receptor beta chains from one sample sequenced in a study of blood T cell repertoires in COVID-19. Assay used: immunoSEQ multiplex PCR; TCRdb lists only in-frame clones, some missing. Found here are 150,000 or so clones, 88% of them singletons; the top ten hold 20% to 30%. The sample comprised peripheral blood. Receptors were obtained from a man between 60 and 75 years old with acute or convalescent COVID-19.

V usage is TRBV9 and J usage is TRBJ2-3; 9 positions match TRBD2. The V and J ends lost 4 bases and 0 bases, in that order; junction bases with no gene match: 6. Looked up from germline, CDR1 is SGDLS and CDR2 is YYNGEE. The CDR3 length is 16 residues. The CDR3 DNA reads as TGTGCCAGCAGCTACGGACTAGCGACTAGCACAGATACGCAGTATTTT. Its protein is CASSYGLATSTDTQYF.

The V gene is TRBV11-3, the J gene TRBJ1-1; 9 positions agree with TRBD1. Looked up from germline, CDR1 is SGHNT and CDR2 is YENEEA. V was clipped by 1 base and J by 4 bases; unmatched bases: 4. This CDR3 region has 15 residues. The chain's CDR3 is CASSLAQDRGTEAFF. The CDR3 DNA sequence: TGTGCCAGCAGCTTAGCCCAGGACAGGGGCACTGAAGCTTTCTTT. Filled out from reference TRBV11-3 and TRBJ1-1, the complete variable domain reads EAGVVQSPRYKIIEKKQPVAFWCNPISGHNTLYWYLQNLGQGPELLIRYENEEAVDDSQLPKDRFSAERLKGVDSTLKIQPAELGDSAVYLCASSLAQDRGTEAFFGQGTRLTVV.

This clone was seen ten or more times. V usage is TRBV9 and J usage is TRBJ1-6, with 7 bases fitting TRBD1. Germline values: CDR1 SGDLS, CDR2 YYNGEE. The CDR3 consists of 13 residues. Trimming removed 3 bases from V and 7 bases from J; junction bases left unmatched: 1. The CDR3 nucleotides read TGTGCCAGCAGCGAGACAGGGAATTCACCCCTCCACTTT. The encoded protein is CASSETGNSPLHF.

The chain joins TRBV5-4 to TRBJ2-2, with D perhaps TRBD1 (6 bases). Trimming pared 1 base from V and 4 bases from J, leaving 11 bases between. The CDR3 sequence is 15 residues long. Germline CDR1 reads SGHNT; CDR2 reads YYREEE (reference sequence). CDR3 coding DNA: TGTGCCAGCAGCTTGCCCCAGGGGAGCACCGGGGAGCTGTTTTTT. Translated, it gives CASSLPQGSTGELFF. Supplemented by reference TRBV5-4 and TRBJ2-2, the full variable domain reads ETGVTQSPTHLIKTRGQQVTLRCSSQSGHNTVSWYQQALGQGPQFIFQYYREEENGRGNFPPRFSGLQFPNYSSELNVNALELDDSALYLCASSLPQGSTGELFFGEGSRLTVL.

V gene TRBV29-1 combines with J gene TRBJ2-2; tentatively, D is TRBD2 (5 bases). Trimming left V 1 base short and J 5 bases short, with 14 bases between. Looked up from germline, CDR1 is SQVTM and CDR2 is ANQGSEA. CDR3 length equals 15 residues. CDR3 DNA: TGCAGCGTTGAAGGGGCAGTCCGCGGGACCGGGGAGCTGTTTTTT. It encodes CSVEGAVRGTGELFF.

The rearrangement joins TRBV15 to TRBJ2-7; TRBD1 aligns across 9 bases. Germline CDR1 is LNHNV and CDR2 is YYDKDF (reference sequence). This CDR3 region has 14 residues. V gave up 2 bases and J gave up 3 bases; unmatched junction bases: 2. CDR3 DNA sequence: TGTGCCACCAGCAGACGACAGGGGGACTACGAGCAGTACGTC. Its translation is CATSRRQGDYEQYV.

The chain recombines TRBV6-5 with TRBJ2-1; TRBD2 aligns across 13 bases. Trimming cost V 7 bases and J 3 bases; bases outside gene matches: 3. Germline V gene lookup returns CDR1 MNHEY and CDR2 SVGAGI. The CDR3 has 15 residues. CDR3 amino acids: CASTRLAGGYNEQFF. The CDR3, as DNA: TGTGCCAGCACCCGACTAGCGGGGGGCTACAATGAGCAGTTCTTC.

The chain joins TRBV6-5 to TRBJ2-5, with a tentative D call TRBD2 (5 bases). This CDR3 has 16 amino acids. V was shortened by 2 bases and J by 6 bases, with 19 bases between the two germline ends. From germline, CDR1 is MNHEY and CDR2 SVGAGI. The CDR3 here is CASSYPRRRWVKTQYF. DNA of the CDR3: TGTGCCAGCAGTTACCCTCGACGGAGGTGGGTAAAGACCCAGTACTTC.

This clone was counted a single time. The V and J genes are TRBV6-1 and TRBJ1-1; possibly TRBD1 for D (5 bases). V shed 2 bases and J shed 0 bases, with 7 bases lying between them. Looked up from germline, CDR1 is MNHNS and CDR2 is SASEGT. The CDR3 runs 14 residues. The DNA of the CDR3 is TGTGCCAGCAGTGAAAGGGGTATGAACACTGAAGCTTTCTTT. Protein sequence: CASSERGMNTEAFF.

V gene TRBV5-1 combines with J gene TRBJ1-1, with 10 positions matching TRBD1. The CDR3 contains 19 residues. Germline trimming cut 4 bases from V and 1 base from J; bases unmatched to any gene: 16. Germline CDR1 SGHRS, CDR2 YFSETQ. As DNA, the CDR3 is TGCGCCAGCAGCCTACCCTCGACAGGGGGCTTAATCTCGAACACTGAAGCTTTCTTT. Its translation is CASSLPSTGGLISNTEAFF. Together with reference TRBV5-1 and TRBJ1-1, the CDR3 gives the full variable domain: KAGVTQTPRYLIKTRGQQVTLSCSPISGHRSVSWYQQTPGQGLQFLFEYFSETQRNKGNFPGRFSGRQFSNSRSEMNVSTLELGDSALYLCASSLPSTGGLISNTEAFFGQGTRLTVV.

DNA for the CDR3: TGTGCCAGCAGTACACAGGGAGATGGCTACACCTTC. Translated, it gives CASSTQGDGYTF. J is TRBJ1-2 and V is TRBV12-3 or TRBV12-4; D possibly corresponds to TRBD1 (6 bases). V lost 5 bases, J lost 6 bases, and 10 bases lay in between. The CDR3 loop spans 12 amino acids.

V gene TRBV18 combines with J gene TRBJ1-2, with 8 bases identical to TRBD1. Germline-derived CDR1 and CDR2 are KGHSH and LQKENI. This CDR3 has 14 amino acids. With 3 bases clipped from V and 4 bases from J, the junction kept 4 bases outside the gene matches. DNA of the CDR3: TGTGCCAGCTCACCGACAGGGGAGGCCTATGGCTACACCTTC. This codes for CASSPTGEAYGYTF.

This clone was counted only a few times. V and J are TRBV21-1 and TRBJ2-1; the D segment call TRBD1 is taken from the table without a DNA check. TRBV21-1 constitutes a pseudogene. The length of the CDR3 is 17 residues. CDR3 loop: CASSIPYPGQGYNEQFF. The CDR3 region has the DNA TGTGCCAGCAGCATCCCTTACCCTGGACAGGGATACAATGAGCAGTTCTTC.

This chain uses TRBV19 with TRBJ1-1; D is undetermined. The V gene's germline CDR1 is LNHDA and CDR2 SQIVND (reference sequence). V was pared by 3 bases and J by 0 bases, with 8 bases between. The CDR3 is made up of 14 amino acids. The DNA for the CDR3 is TGTGCCAGTAGTATGGGCACCATGAACACTGAAGCTTTCTTT. It encodes CASSMGTMNTEAFF.

This chain joins TRBV29-1 and TRBJ1-1; possible D gene TRBD1, 6 bases. V was pared by 4 bases and J by 8 bases, with 17 bases between. This CDR3 is 13 amino acids long. Germline CDR1 is SQVTM and CDR2 is ANQGSEA. CDR3 coding DNA: TGCAGCGTTGGAACCCCCGACAGGAGCGAAGCTTTCTTT. Its protein is CSVGTPDRSEAFF.

The V gene is TRBV15, the J gene TRBJ1-1, with D perhaps TRBD1 (6 bases). Trimming took 4 bases from V and 4 from J, leaving 10 bases between them. Germline lookup yields CDR1 LNHNV and CDR2 YYDKDF (reference sequence). The CDR3 loop spans 13 amino acids. CDR3: CATSTGERTEAFF. The CDR3 bases are TGTGCCACCAGCACAGGGGAGCGCACTGAAGCTTTCTTT. The whole variable domain, remainder taken from reference TRBV15 and TRBJ1-1, is DAMVIQNPRYQVTQFGKPVTLSCSQTLNHNVMYWYQQKSSQAPKLLFHYYDKDFNNEADTPDNFQSRRPNTSFCFLDIRSPGLGDTAMYLCATSTGERTEAFFGQGTRLTVV.

The chain carries TRBV5-8 and TRBJ2-3; possibly TRBD1 for D (5 bases). Looked up from germline, CDR1 is SGHTS and CDR2 is YDEGEE. With 0 bases removed from V and 0 bases from J, the gap between germline ends came to 14 bases. The CDR3 sequence is 17 residues long. The CDR3 coding sequence is TGTGCCAGCAGCTTGGGCAGGGTGGCCCTGAGCACAGATACGCAGTATTTT. Protein sequence: CASSLGRVALSTDTQYF.

This chain connects TRBV11-2 to TRBJ2-2; 7 bases fit TRBD1. Germline trimming cut 5 bases from V and 6 bases from J; bases unmatched to any gene: 15. The CDR3 is 17 residues long. Per the germline V gene, CDR1 is SGHAT and CDR2 is FQNNGV. The CDR3 reads CASSPKGQGVGSGELFF. In DNA form, the CDR3 reads TGTGCCAGCAGCCCCAAGGGGCAGGGGGTCGGCTCCGGGGAGCTGTTTTTT.

The gene calls are TRBV7-2 and TRBJ1-2; 8 nucleotides match TRBD1. CDR3 length: 16 residues. The V gene end was trimmed by 1 base and the J gene end by 5 bases; junction bases not matched to a gene: 9. Germline-derived CDR1 and CDR2 are SGHTA and FQGNSA. DNA for the CDR3: TGTGCCAGCAGCTTAGTATCAGGACAGGGAGGATATGGCTACACCTTC. This gives the protein CASSLVSGQGGYGYTF.

This sequence joins TRBV5-1 and TRBJ1-2, with 9 nucleotides matching TRBD1. J gave up 7 bases and V 4 bases, and 8 bases lay outside the gene matches. Per the germline V gene, CDR1 is SGHRS and CDR2 is YFSETQ. This CDR3 has 14 residues. The chain's CDR3 is CASSLLQGAVGYTF. The CDR3 nucleotides are TGCGCCAGCAGCCTCTTACAGGGGGCGGTTGGCTACACCTTC.